This entry concerns a single T cell receptor (beta chain). Its matching antigen is unknown. The source of the sample is a study of siplizumab effects on memory and regulatory T cells. General study findings and limits: Confirmatory evidence of suppressive function in proliferating siplizumab-culture Tregs was not obtained. Siplizumab caused a significant drop in alloreactive sequences traceable to unstimulated CD4+ memory cells. About 75-95% of proliferating CD4+ or CD8+ clones had no assignable naive or memory phenotype.

The assay looked at about 97,000 TCR templates in each sample. Assay: immunoSEQ multiplex PCR; the TCRdb copy retains only in-frame clones and omits some. The sample includes about 100,000 clones, around 90% of them seen just once. J lost 5 bases, V lost 2 bases, and 4 bases had no gene match. The CDR3 spans 14 residues. Germline CDR1 reads SGDLS; CDR2 reads YYNGEE. The chain is built from TRBV9 and TRBJ2-7; 10 positions agree with TRBD2. Sample: Tregs sorted from blood. This receptor was obtained from a human donor in good health. Written as DNA, the CDR3 is TGTGCCAGCAGCGTGGCTAGCGGGAGTCACGAGCAGTACTTC. This codes for CASSVASGSHEQYF.